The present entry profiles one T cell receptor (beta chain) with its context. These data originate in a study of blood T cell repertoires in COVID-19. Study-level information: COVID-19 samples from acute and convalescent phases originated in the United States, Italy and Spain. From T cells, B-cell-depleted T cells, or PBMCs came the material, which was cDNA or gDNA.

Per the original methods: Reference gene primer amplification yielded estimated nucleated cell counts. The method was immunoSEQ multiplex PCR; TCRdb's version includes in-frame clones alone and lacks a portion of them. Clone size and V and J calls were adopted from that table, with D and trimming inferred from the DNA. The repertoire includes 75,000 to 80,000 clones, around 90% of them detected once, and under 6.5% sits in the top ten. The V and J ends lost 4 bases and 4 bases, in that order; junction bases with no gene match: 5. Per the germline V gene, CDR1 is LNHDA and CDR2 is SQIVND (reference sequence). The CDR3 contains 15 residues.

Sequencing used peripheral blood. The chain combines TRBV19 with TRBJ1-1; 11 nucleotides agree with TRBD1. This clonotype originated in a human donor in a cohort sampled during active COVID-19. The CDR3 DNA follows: TGTGCCAGTAGTACCCCCGGGACAGGGGGCACTGAAGCTTTCTTT. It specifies CASSTPGTGGTEAFF.